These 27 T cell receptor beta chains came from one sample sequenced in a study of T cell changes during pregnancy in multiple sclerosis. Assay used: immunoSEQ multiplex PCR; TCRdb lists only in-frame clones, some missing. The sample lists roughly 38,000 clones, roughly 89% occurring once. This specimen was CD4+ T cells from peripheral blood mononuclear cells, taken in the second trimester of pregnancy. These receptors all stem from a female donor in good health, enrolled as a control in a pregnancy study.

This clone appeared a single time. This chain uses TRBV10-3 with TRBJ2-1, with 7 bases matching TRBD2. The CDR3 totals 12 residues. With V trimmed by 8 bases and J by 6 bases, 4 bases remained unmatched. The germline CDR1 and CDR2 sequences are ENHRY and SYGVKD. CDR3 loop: CAIGLVSNEQFF. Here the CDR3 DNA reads TGTGCCATCGGACTAGTCAGCAATGAGCAGTTCTTC.

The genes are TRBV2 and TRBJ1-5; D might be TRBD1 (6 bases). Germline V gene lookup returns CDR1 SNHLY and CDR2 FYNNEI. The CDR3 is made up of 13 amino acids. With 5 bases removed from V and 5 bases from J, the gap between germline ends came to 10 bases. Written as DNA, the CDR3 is TGTGCCAGCAGTACAGGGCGGGATCAGCCCCAGCATTTT. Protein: CASSTGRDQPQHF.

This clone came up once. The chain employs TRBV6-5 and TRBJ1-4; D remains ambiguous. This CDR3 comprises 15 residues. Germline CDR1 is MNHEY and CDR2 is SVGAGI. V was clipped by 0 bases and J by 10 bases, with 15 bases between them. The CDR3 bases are TGTGCCAGCAGTTACTCGTTTGATGCGGTCGGAAAACTGTTTTTT. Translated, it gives CASSYSFDAVGKLFF.

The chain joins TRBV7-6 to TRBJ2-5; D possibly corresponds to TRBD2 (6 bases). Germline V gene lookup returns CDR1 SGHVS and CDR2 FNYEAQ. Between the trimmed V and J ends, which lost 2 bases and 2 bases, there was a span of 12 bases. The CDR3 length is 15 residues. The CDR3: CASSLTGVLQETQYF. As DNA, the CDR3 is TGTGCCAGCAGCTTAACGGGGGTCTTGCAAGAGACCCAGTACTTC.

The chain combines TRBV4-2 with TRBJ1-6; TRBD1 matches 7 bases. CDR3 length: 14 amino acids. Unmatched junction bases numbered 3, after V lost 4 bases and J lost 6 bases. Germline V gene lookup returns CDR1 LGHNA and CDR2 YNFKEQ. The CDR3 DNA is TGTGCCAGCAGCCTAGGACAGGTTAATTCACCCCTCCACTTT. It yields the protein CASSLGQVNSPLHF.

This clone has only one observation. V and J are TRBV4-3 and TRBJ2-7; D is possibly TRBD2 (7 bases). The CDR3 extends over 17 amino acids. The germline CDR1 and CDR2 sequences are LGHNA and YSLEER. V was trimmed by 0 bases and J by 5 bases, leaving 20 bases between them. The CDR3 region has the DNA TGCGCCAGCAGCCAAGATTTACGGGGGGCAACCTTCCACGAGCAGTACTTC. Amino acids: CASSQDLRGATFHEQYF.

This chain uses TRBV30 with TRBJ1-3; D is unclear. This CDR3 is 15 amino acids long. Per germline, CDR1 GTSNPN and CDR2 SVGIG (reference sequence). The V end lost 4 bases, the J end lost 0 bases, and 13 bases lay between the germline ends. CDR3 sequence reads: CAWTGSTYSGNTIYF. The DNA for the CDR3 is TGTGCCTGGACGGGTTCCACTTACTCTGGAAACACCATATATTTT. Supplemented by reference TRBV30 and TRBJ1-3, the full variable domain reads SQTIHQWPATLVQPVGSPLSLECTVEGTSNPNLYWYRQAAGRGLQLLFYSVGIGQISSEVPQNLSASRPQDRQFILSSKKLLLSDSGFYLCAWTGSTYSGNTIYFGEGSWLTVV.

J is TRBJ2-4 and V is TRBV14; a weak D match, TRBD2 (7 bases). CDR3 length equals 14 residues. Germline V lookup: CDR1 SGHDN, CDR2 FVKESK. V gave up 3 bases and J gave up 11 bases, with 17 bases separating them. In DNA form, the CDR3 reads TGTGCCAGCAGCCAGAACTCCAGGGGAGGGTTTCAGTACTTC. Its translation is CASSQNSRGGFQYF.

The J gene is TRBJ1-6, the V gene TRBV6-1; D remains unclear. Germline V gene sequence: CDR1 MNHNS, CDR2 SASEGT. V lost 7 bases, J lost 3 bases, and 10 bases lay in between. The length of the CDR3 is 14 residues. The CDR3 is CASKSEVYNSPLHF. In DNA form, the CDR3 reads TGTGCCAGCAAGTCGGAGGTCTATAATTCACCCCTCCACTTT.

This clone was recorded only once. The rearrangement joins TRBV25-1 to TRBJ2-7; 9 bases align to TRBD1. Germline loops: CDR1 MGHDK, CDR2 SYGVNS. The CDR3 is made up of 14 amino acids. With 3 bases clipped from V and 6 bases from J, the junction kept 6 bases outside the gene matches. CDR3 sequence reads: CASSDPSTGGEQYF. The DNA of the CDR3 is TGTGCCAGCAGTGACCCTTCGACAGGGGGCGAGCAGTACTTC.

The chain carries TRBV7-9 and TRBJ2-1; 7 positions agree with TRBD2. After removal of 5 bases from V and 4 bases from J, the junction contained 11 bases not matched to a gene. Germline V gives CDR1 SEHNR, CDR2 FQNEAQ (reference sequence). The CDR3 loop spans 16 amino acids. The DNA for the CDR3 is TGTGCCAGCAGCCCCCAGGGCTTGGGAGGGTACAATGAGCAGTTCTTC. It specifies CASSPQGLGGYNEQFF.

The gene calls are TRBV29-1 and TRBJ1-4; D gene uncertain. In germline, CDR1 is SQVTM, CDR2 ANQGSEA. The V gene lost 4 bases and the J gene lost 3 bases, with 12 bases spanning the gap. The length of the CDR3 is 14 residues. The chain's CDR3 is CSVAPGIANEKLFF. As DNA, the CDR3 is TGCAGCGTTGCACCAGGAATCGCTAATGAAAAACTGTTTTTT.

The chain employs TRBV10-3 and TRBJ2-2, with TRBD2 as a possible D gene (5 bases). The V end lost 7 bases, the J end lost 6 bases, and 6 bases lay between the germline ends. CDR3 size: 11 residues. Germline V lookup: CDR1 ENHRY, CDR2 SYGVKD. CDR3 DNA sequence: TGTGCCATCACAGCGGCCGGGGAGCTGTTTTTT. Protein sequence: CAITAAGELFF.

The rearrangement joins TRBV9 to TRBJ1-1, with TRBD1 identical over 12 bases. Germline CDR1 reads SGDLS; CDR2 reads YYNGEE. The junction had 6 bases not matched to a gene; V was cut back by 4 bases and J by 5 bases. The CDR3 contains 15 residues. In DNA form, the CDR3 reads TGTGCCAGCAGCCGGACGGGACAGGGGGCGACTGAAGCTTTCTTT. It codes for CASSRTGQGATEAFF.

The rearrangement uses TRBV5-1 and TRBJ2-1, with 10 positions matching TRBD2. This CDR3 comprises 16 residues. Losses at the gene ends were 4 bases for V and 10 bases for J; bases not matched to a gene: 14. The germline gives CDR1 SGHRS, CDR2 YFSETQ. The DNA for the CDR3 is TGCGCCAGCAGCCTAACTATAGCGGGGGGTCGAGGGGAGCAGTTCTTC. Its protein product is CASSLTIAGGRGEQFF.

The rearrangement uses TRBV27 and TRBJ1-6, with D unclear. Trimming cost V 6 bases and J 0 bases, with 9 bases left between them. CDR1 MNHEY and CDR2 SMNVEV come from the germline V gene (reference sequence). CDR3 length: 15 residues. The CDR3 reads CASRAGSSYNSPLHF. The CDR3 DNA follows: TGTGCCAGCAGGGCGGGGAGCTCCTATAATTCACCCCTCCACTTT.

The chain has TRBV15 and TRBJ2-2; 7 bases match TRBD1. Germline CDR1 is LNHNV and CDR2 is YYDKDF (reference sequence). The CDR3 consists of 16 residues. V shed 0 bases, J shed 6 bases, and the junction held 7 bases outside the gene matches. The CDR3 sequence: CATSREHRGSAGELFF. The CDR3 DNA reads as TGTGCCACCAGCAGAGAGCACAGGGGAAGCGCCGGGGAGCTGTTTTTT.

CDR3 sequence reads: CASRTGADYGYTF. The CDR3 DNA sequence: TGTGCCAGCAGGACAGGGGCGGACTATGGCTACACCTTC. The chain employs TRBV6-4 and TRBJ1-2; 8 bases agree with TRBD1. V was clipped by 6 bases and J by 3 bases; unmatched bases: 3. Germline CDR1 MRHNA, CDR2 SNTAGT. The CDR3 runs to 13 residues.

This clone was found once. The CDR3 sequence is CASSQGGGVPETQYF. For the CDR3, the DNA is TGCGCCAGCAGCCAAGGAGGGGGGGTCCCAGAGACCCAGTACTTC. The chain carries TRBV4-3 and TRBJ2-5, with D perhaps matching TRBD2 (7 bases). With 1 base removed from V and 4 bases from J, the gap between germline ends came to 13 bases. Germline V gene lookup returns CDR1 LGHNA and CDR2 YSLEER. The CDR3 is 15 residues long.

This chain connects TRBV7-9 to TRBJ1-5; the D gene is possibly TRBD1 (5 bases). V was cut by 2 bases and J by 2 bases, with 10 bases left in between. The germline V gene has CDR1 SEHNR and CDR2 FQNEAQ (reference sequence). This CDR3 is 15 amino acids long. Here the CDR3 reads CASSLTGARNQPQHF. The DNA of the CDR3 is TGTGCCAGCAGCTTAACTGGGGCCCGCAATCAGCCCCAGCATTTT.

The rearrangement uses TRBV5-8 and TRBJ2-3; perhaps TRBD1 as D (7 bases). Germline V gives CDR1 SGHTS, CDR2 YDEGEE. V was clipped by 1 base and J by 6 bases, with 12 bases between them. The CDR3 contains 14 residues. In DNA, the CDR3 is TGTGCCAGCAGCTTGTCTTCAGGGGGGGATACGCAGTATTTT. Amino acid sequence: CASSLSSGGDTQYF.

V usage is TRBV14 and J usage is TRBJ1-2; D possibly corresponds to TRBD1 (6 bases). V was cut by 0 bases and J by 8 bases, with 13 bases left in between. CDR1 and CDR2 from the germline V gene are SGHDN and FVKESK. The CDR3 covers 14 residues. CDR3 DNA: TGTGCCAGCAGCCAAGATCTTCAGGGGCGCGGCTACACCTTC. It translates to CASSQDLQGRGYTF.

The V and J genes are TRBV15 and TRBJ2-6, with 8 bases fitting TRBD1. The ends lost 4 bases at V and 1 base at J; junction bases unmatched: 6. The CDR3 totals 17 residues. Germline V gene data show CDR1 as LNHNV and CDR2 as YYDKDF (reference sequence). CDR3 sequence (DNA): TGTGCCACCAGCACAGACAGGGGTGTATCTGGGGCCAACGTCCTGACTTTC. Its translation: CATSTDRGVSGANVLTF.

The DNA of the CDR3 is TGTGCCACCAGCTCTCCGGACGTGGGGAGCACTGAAGCTTTCTTT. Its protein is CATSSPDVGSTEAFF. The chain uses TRBV15 and TRBJ1-1; D unclear. Germline V gene lookup returns CDR1 LNHNV and CDR2 YYDKDF (reference sequence). The CDR3 consists of 15 residues. Trimming removed 5 bases from V and 4 bases from J, with 17 bases in between.

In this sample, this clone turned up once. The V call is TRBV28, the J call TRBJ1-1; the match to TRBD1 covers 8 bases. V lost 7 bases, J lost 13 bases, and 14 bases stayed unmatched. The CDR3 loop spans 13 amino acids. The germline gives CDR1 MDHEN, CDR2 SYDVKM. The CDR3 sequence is CASTLSGGVKLFF. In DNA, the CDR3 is TGTGCCAGCACACTCTCAGGGGGCGTGAAGCTTTTCTTT.

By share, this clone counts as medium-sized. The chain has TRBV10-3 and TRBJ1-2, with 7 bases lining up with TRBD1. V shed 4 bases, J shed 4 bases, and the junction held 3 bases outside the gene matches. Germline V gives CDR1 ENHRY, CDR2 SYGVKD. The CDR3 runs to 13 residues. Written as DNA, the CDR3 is TGTGCCATCAGTGTCGAGGGGGCCTATGGCTACACCTTC. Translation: CAISVEGAYGYTF.

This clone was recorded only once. The CDR3 spells CSVPRTSGRSSYNEQFF. DNA of the CDR3: TGCAGCGTTCCCCGGACTAGCGGCCGCAGCTCCTACAATGAGCAGTTCTTC. V gene TRBV29-1 combines with J gene TRBJ2-1, with TRBD2 matching over 10 bases. The CDR3 loop spans 17 amino acids. V lost 5 bases to trimming and J lost 0 bases; unmatched junction nucleotides: 10. Germline loops: CDR1 SQVTM, CDR2 ANQGSEA.